The sequence of this T cell receptor beta chain was determined in a study of response to subunit inactivated influenza vaccine. Overall study results and limits: Only a handful of new T cells, the authors suggested, are recruited with each seasonal influenza vaccination.

TCRdb fed the RT-PCR reads into MiXCR, producing one record per CDR3 protein. Among hundreds of thousands of distinct CDR3 sequences, roughly 12% were seen once, and the ten largest hold more than 8.5%. About this clonotype: Antigen specificity is unknown.

CDR1 is GTSNPN and CDR2 is SVGIG in the germline V gene (reference sequence). Trimming cost V 8 bases and J 6 bases; bases outside gene matches: 8. This CDR3 comprises 13 residues. The chain links TRBV30 to TRBJ2-1; TRBD2 matches at 9 bases. Material: PBMCs from blood, obtained on the day of vaccination. The TCR was taken from a man aged 50 to 59 who received an inactivated influenza vaccine. The chain's CDR3 is CAKAGGWGNEQFF. CDR3 DNA: TGTGCCAAAGCGGGAGGTTGGGGCAATGAGCAGTTCTTC.